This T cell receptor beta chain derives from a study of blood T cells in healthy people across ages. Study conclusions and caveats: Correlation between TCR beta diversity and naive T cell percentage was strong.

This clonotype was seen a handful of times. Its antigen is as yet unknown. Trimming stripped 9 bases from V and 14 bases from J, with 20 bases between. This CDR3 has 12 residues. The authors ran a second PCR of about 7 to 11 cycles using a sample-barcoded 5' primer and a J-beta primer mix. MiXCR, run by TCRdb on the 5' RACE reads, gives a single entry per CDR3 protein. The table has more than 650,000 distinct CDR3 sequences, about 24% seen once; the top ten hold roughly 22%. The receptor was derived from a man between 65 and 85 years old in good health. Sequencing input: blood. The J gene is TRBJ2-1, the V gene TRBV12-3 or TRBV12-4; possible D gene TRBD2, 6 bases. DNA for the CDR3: TGTGCCAGTAAGGGGCTAGCGAGTTTGGAGTTCTTC. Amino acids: CASKGLASLEFF.